Shown below are 11 T cell receptor beta chains from a single sample sequenced in a study of blood T cell repertoires in COVID-19. Method: immunoSEQ multiplex PCR; TCRdb's copy keeps in-frame clones and lacks some. The sample holds about 180,000 clones, about 81% seen once. Sequenced input: peripheral blood. The receptors were sampled from an elderly woman with COVID-19, enrolled during active disease.

As regards this clone: This sample also contains other DNA sequences that code for the same CDR3. CDR3 amino acids: CASSLGLQGYTGELFF. The CDR3 nucleotides read TGTGCCAGCAGTTTGGGATTACAGGGGTACACCGGGGAGCTGTTTTTT. V and J are TRBV27 and TRBJ2-2; TRBD1 matches 7 bases. Germline V gives CDR1 MNHEY, CDR2 SMNVEV (reference sequence). The CDR3 covers 16 residues. V lost 3 bases, J lost 3 bases, and 7 bases stayed unmatched.

With regard to this clone: Relative to the germline gene, one junction end is altered; a read error may explain this. The chain has TRBV7-7 and TRBJ2-7, with D unresolved. There are 15 residues in the CDR3. Germline V CDR1 and CDR2: SSHAT, FNYEAQ (reference sequence). CDR3 region: CASSPAVSGLYEQYF. The CDR3 bases are TGTGCTAGCAGCCCCGCTGTGTCAGGCCTCTACGAGCAGTACTTC. Full variable domain (outside the CDR3, taken from reference TRBV7-7 and TRBJ2-7): GAGVSQSPRYKVTKRGQDVTLRCDPISSHATLYWYQQALGQGPEFLTYFNYEAQPDKSGLPSDRFSAERPEGSISTLTIQRTEQRDSAMYRCASSPAVSGLYEQYFGPGTRLTVT.

The sample holds a few counts of this clone. V usage is TRBV29-1 and J usage is TRBJ2-1, with 7 bases that match TRBD1. The V gene end was trimmed by 6 bases and the J gene end by 2 bases; junction bases not matched to a gene: 13. This CDR3 has 16 residues. The germline V gene has CDR1 SQVTM and CDR2 ANQGSEA. This chain's CDR3 is CSVPNPLGQPYNEQFF. Written as DNA, the CDR3 is TGCAGCGTCCCCAACCCCCTGGGACAGCCCTACAATGAGCAGTTCTTC.

The chain joins TRBV6-2 or TRBV6-3 to TRBJ2-1, with TRBD2 matching over 7 bases. Looked up from germline, CDR1 is MNHEY and CDR2 is SVGEGT. This CDR3 has 15 residues. J lost 5 bases, V lost 2 bases, and 6 bases had no gene match. The CDR3 here is CASSYPYGGDNEQFF. The CDR3 DNA is TGTGCCAGCAGTTACCCTTATGGGGGGGACAATGAGCAGTTCTTC.

The chain uses TRBV24-1 and TRBJ2-7; 7 bases agree with TRBD1. CDR1 and CDR2 (germline): KGHDR, SFDVKD. The junction had 4 bases not matched to a gene; V was cut back by 6 bases and J by 3 bases. CDR3 size: 13 residues. The CDR3, as DNA: TGTGCCACCAGTTCGGGACAGCACTACGAGCAGTACTTC. It yields the protein CATSSGQHYEQYF.

The chain couples TRBV29-1 to TRBJ2-1; 14 bases fit TRBD2. Trimming took 4 bases from V and 5 from J; bases not matched to a gene: 16. There are 19 residues in the CDR3. Germline V gene data show CDR1 as SQVTM and CDR2 as ANQGSEA. CDR3 amino acids: CSVGNGLAGGSRQDNEQFF. The CDR3 DNA reads as TGCAGCGTTGGGAACGGACTAGCGGGGGGTTCGCGTCAGGACAATGAGCAGTTCTTC.

J is TRBJ2-5 and V is TRBV19; the match to TRBD1 covers 8 bases. The CDR3 contains 15 residues. After removal of 5 bases from V and 8 bases from J, the junction contained 13 bases not matched to a gene. CDR1 is LNHDA and CDR2 is SQIVND in the germline V gene (reference sequence). In nucleotides, the CDR3 is TGTGCCAGTAGTCAGACAGGGGCATTGGGAGGAACCCAGTACTTC. Residues: CASSQTGALGGTQYF. Together with reference TRBV19 and TRBJ2-5, the CDR3 gives the full variable domain: DGGITQSPKYLFRKEGQNVTLSCEQNLNHDAMYWYRQDPGQGLRLIYYSQIVNDFQKGDIAEGYSVSREKKESFPLTVTSAQKNPTAFYLCASSQTGALGGTQYFGPGTRLLVL.

This chain joins TRBV6-4 and TRBJ2-5; D ambiguous. V shed 10 bases and J shed 3 bases, with 6 bases lying between them. The CDR3 totals 10 residues. Germline V lookup: CDR1 MRHNA, CDR2 SNTAGT. As DNA, the CDR3 is TGTGCCAATTTCGAAGAGACCCAGTACTTC. Its protein is CANFEETQYF.

The chain joins TRBV28 to TRBJ2-7; tentatively, D is TRBD2 (6 bases). The V end lost 6 bases, the J end lost 7 bases, and 19 bases lay between the germline ends. Per the germline V gene, CDR1 is MDHEN and CDR2 is SYDVKM. This CDR3 is 14 amino acids long. This CDR3 reads CASRDPGAAGEQYF. CDR3 coding DNA: TGTGCCAGCAGGGATCCAGGCGCCGCGGGGGAGCAGTACTTC.

This sequence joins TRBV27 and TRBJ2-1, with 11 bases lining up with TRBD2. V was pared by 2 bases and J by 9 bases, with 9 bases of the junction left unmatched. The V gene's germline CDR1 is MNHEY and CDR2 SMNVEV (reference sequence). The CDR3 totals 16 residues. CDR3 nucleotides: TGTGCCAGCAGTTTAATCTTAGCGGGGGGGCCCGGTGAGCAGTTCTTC. Protein sequence: CASSLILAGGPGEQFF.

V gene TRBV21-1 combines with J gene TRBJ1-2; the table's D gene call, TRBD1, was not cross checked with the DNA. TRBV21-1 is a recognized pseudogene. The CDR3 spans 16 residues. The CDR3 protein is CASSWPGDRSFYGYTF. DNA of the CDR3: TGTGCCAGCAGCTGGCCCGGGGACAGGAGTTTCTATGGCTACACCTTC.